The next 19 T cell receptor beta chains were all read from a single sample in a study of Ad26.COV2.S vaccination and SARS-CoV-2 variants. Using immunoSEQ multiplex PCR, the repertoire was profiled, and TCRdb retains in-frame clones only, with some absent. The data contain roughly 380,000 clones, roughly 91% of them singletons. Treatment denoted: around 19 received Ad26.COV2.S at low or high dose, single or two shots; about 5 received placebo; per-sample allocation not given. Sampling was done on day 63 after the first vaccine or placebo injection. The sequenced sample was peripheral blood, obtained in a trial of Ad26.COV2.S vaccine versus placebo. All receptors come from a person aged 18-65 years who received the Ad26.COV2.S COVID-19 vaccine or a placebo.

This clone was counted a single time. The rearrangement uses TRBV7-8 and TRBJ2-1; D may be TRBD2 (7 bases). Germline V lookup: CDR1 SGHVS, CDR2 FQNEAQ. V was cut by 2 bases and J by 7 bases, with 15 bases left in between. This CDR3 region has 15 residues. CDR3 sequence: CASSLPGGPSNEQFF. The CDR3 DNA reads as TGTGCCAGCAGCTTACCCGGGGGGCCCTCGAATGAGCAGTTCTTC.

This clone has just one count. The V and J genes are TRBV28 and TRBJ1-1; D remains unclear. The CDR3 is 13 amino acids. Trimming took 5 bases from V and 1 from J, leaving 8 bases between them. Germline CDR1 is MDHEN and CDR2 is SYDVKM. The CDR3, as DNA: TGTGCCAGCAGTATTGGGCCGAACACTGAAGCTTTCTTT. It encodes CASSIGPNTEAFF.

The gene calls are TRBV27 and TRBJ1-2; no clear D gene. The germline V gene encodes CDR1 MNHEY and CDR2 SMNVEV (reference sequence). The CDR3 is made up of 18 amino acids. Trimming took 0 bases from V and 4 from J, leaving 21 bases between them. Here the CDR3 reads CASSLSRTEPLRSYGYTF. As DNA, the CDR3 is TGTGCCAGCAGTTTATCTCGGACCGAACCACTAAGATCCTATGGCTACACCTTC.

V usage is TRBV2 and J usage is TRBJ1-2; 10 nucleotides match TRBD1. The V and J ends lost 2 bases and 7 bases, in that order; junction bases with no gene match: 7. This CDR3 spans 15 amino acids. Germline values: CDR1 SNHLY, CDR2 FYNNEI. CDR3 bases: TGTGCCAGCAGTGAAACAACCGGGACAGGGGCTGGCTACACCTTC. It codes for CASSETTGTGAGYTF.

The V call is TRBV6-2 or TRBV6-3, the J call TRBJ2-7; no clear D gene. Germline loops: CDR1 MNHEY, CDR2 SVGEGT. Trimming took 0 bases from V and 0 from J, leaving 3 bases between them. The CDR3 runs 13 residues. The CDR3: CASSYSSSYEQYF. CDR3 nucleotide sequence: TGTGCCAGCAGTTACTCCAGCTCCTACGAGCAGTACTTC.

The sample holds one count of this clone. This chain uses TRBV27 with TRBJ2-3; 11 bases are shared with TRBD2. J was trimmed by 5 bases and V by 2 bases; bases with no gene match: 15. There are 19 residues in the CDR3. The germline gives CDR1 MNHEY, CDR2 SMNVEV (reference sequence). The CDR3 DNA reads TGTGCCAGCAGTTTAATACCCCCACTAGCGGGGGCGAGAAAAGATACGCAGTATTTT. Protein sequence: CASSLIPPLAGARKDTQYF.

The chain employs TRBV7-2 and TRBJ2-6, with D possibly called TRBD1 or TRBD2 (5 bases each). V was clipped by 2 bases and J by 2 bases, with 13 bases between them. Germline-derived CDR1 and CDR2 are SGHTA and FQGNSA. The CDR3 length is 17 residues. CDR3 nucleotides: TGTGCCAGCAGCTTATTTCAGGGAGTGGCTGGGGCCAACGTCCTGACTTTC. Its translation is CASSLFQGVAGANVLTF.

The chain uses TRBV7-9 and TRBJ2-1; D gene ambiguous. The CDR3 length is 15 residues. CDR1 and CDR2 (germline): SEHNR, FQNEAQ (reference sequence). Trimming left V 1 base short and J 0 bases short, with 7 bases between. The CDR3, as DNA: TGTGCCAGCAGCTTAGACGCTGCCTCCTACAATGAGCAGTTCTTC. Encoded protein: CASSLDAASYNEQFF.

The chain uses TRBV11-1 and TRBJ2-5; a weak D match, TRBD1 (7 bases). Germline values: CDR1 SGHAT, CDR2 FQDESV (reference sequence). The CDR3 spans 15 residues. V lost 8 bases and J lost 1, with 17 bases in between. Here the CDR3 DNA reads TGTGCCAGCCAGGGGGGCAAGGAGGTCCAAGAGACCCAGTACTTC. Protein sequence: CASQGGKEVQETQYF.

CDR3 nucleotides: TGCGCCAGCAGCTTGGCCATCGACGGGTCCCACATCCCCGCCGGGGAGCTGTTTTTT. Translating it yields CASSLAIDGSHIPAGELFF. The chain joins TRBV5-1 to TRBJ2-2; D is uncertain. The CDR3 runs 19 residues. Trimming removed 0 bases from V and 6 bases from J, with 24 bases in between. Germline V gives CDR1 SGHRS, CDR2 YFSETQ.

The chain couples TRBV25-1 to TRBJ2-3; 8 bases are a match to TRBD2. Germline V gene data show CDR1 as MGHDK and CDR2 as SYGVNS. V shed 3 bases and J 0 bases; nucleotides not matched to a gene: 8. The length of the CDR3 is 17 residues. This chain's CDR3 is CASSDFYGGGSTDTQYF. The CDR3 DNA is TGTGCCAGCAGTGATTTTTACGGGGGGGGTAGCACAGATACGCAGTATTTT.

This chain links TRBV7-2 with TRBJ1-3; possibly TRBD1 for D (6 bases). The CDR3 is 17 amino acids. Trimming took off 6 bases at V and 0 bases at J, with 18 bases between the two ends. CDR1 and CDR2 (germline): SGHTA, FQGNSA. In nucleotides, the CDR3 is TGTGCCAGCAGTCTCCAACCGGGACATAGCTCTGGAAACACCATATATTTT. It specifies CASSLQPGHSSGNTIYF.

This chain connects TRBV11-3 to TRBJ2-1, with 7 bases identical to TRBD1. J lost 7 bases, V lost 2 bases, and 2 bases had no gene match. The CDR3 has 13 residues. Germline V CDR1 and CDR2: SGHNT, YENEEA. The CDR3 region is CASSLRGRNEQFF. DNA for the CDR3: TGTGCCAGCAGCTTAAGGGGGCGTAATGAGCAGTTCTTC.

The DNA for the CDR3 is TGTGCCAGCAGCCAGGGGGTCATCGGAGAGACCCAGTACTTC. It encodes CASSQGVIGETQYF. This rearrangement joins TRBV3-1 (or the pseudogene TRBV3-2) to TRBJ2-5; perhaps D is TRBD1 or TRBD2 (5 bases each). Per germline, CDR1 LGHDT and CDR2 YNNKEL (reference sequence). V was clipped by 3 bases and J by 4 bases, with 12 bases between them. This CDR3 contains 14 residues.

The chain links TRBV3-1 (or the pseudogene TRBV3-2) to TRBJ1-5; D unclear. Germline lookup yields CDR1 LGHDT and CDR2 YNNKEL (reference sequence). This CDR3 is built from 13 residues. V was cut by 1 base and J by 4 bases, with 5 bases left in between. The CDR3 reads CASSQALNQPQHF. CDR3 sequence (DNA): TGTGCCAGCAGCCAAGCCCTAAATCAGCCCCAGCATTTT.

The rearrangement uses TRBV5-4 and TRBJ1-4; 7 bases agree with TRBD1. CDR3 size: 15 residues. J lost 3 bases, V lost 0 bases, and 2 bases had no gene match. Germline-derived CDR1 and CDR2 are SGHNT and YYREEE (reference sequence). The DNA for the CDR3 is TGTGCCAGCAGCTTGGAGACAGGGTCTAATGAAAAACTGTTTTTT. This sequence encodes CASSLETGSNEKLFF.

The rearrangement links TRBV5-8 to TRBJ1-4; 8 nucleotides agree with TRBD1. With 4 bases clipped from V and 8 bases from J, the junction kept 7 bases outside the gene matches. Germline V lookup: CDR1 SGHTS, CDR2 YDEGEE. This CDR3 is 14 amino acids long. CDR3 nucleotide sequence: TGTGCCAGCAGCGTCGACAGGGGAGGAGAAAAACTGTTTTTT. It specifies CASSVDRGGEKLFF.

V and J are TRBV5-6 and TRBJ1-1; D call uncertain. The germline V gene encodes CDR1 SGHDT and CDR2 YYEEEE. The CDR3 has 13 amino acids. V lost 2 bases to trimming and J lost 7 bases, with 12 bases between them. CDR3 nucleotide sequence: TGTGCCAGCAGCTTCGGGGTAGGGTATGAAGCTTTCTTT. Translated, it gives CASSFGVGYEAFF.

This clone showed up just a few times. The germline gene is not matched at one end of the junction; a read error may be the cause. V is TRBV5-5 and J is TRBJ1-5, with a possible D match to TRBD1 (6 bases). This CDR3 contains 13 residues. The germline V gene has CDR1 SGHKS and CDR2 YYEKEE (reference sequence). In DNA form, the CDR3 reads TGTGCCAGCAGGGAGGACAGCACGTTTTGCGGGGTTTTT. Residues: CASREDSTFCGVF.